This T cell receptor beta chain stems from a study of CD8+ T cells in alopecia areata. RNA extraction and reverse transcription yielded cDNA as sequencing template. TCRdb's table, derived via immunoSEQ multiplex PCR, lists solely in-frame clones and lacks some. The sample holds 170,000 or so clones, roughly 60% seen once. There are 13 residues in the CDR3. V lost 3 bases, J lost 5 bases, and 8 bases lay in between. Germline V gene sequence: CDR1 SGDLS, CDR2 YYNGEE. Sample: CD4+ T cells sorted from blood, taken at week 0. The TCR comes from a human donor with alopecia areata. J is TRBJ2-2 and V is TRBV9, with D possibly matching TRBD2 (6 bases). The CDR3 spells CASSAGGTGELFF. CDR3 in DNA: TGTGCCAGCAGCGCCGGGGGAACCGGGGAGCTGTTTTTT.